A selection of T cell receptor beta chains follows, all from one sample in a study of cytomegalovirus exposure and HLA in healthy donors. Using immunoSEQ multiplex PCR, the repertoire was profiled, and TCRdb retains in-frame clones only, with some absent. The sample gives about 200,000 clones, approximately 79% of which show up once; roughly 1.5% is in the top ten. Specimen: PBMCs. Receptors were obtained from a man aged 50-59 years in good health and CMV-seronegative. The CDR3 runs from the conserved cysteine through the conserved F or W. Each record gives: D gene, J gene, V gene, clone size, CDR3 protein, CDR3 DNA. The D gene is left open where the match is weak. The size of a clone is reported for some rows only, either as once, few or many, or as a class for expanded clones.

TRBD2 | TRBJ2-3 | TRBV10-1 | - | CASSATSGMRDTQYF | TGCGCCAGCAGTGCGACTAGCGGGATGAGAGATACGCAGTATTTT
TRBD2 | TRBJ2-7 | TRBV4-2 | once | CASSQDLSGSNEQYF | TGTGCCAGCAGCCAAGATCTCAGCGGGAGTAACGAGCAGTACTTC
TRBD1 | TRBJ2-5 | TRBV29-1 | - | CSVDGKPGQGQETQYF | TGCAGCGTTGACGGGAAGCCGGGACAGGGTCAAGAGACCCAGTACTTC
- | TRBJ1-1 | TRBV28 | once | CASPQGGELNEAFF | TGTGCCAGCCCCCAGGGAGGGGAGTTGAATGAAGCTTTCTTT
TRBD1 | TRBJ2-7 | TRBV28 | - | CASSLLGTGSNEQYF | TGTGCCAGCAGTTTATTAGGGACAGGGAGTAACGAGCAGTACTTC
TRBD1 | TRBJ1-2 | TRBV25-1 | - | CASSEIIPGQGNYGYTF | TGTGCCAGCAGTGAGATAATCCCGGGACAGGGGAACTATGGCTACACCTTC
TRBD2 | TRBJ2-7 | TRBV11-3 | few | CASSSGSAYEQYF | TGTGCCAGCAGCAGCGGGAGCGCCTACGAGCAGTACTTC
TRBD2 | TRBJ2-7 | TRBV9 | - | CASSVGGSGKTYEQYF | TGTGCCAGCAGCGTAGGAGGTAGCGGGAAAACTTACGAGCAGTACTTC
- | TRBJ2-7 | TRBV2 | - | CASSGGEGYSYEQYF | TGTGCCAGCAGTGGGGGAGAGGGCTACTCCTACGAGCAGTACTTC
- | TRBJ2-7 | TRBV7-2 | few | CASSLAISTTSYEQYF | TGTGCCAGCAGCTTAGCGATTTCGACAACCTCCTACGAGCAGTACTTC
TRBD2 | TRBJ2-2 | TRBV5-4 | - | CASSVRLAGEGTGELFF | TGTGCCAGCAGCGTACGACTAGCGGGAGAAGGGACCGGGGAGCTGTTTTTT
TRBD2 | TRBJ2-1 | TRBV4-2 | - | CASSPRLAGSYNEQFF | TGTGCCAGCAGCCCCAGACTAGCGGGAAGCTACAATGAGCAGTTCTTC
TRBD2 | TRBJ2-7 | TRBV18 | - | CASSPLISGSSSYEQYF | TGTGCCAGCTCACCACTTATTAGCGGGAGCTCCTCCTACGAGCAGTACTTC
- | TRBJ1-2 | TRBV4-1 | - | CASRASRAGERRYYGYTF | TGCGCCAGCAGAGCAAGTCGGGCAGGGGAGAGGCGGTACTATGGCTACACCTTC
TRBD1 | TRBJ1-1 | TRBV9 | - | CASSGGTGRVSTEAFF | TGCGCCAGCAGCGGGGGGACAGGGAGGGTGAGCACTGAAGCTTTCTTT
- | TRBJ2-7 | TRBV7-2 | - | CASSGGGRGLPYEQYF | TGTGCCAGCAGCGGGGGGGGCAGGGGGCTCCCCTACGAGCAGTACTTC
- | TRBJ1-5 | TRBV5-6 | - | CASSLGWGGNQPQHF | TGTGCCAGCAGCTTGGGTTGGGGGGGGAATCAGCCCCAGCATTTT
- | TRBJ2-5 | TRBV15 | - | CATSFRTPQETQYF | TGTGCCACCAGCTTCCGGACTCCCCAAGAGACCCAGTACTTC
- | TRBJ2-1 | TRBV29-1 | - | CSVAGSGDSPYNEQFF | TGCAGCGTTGCGGGCTCGGGGGACAGCCCTTACAATGAGCAGTTCTTC
- | TRBJ2-2 | TRBV28 | - | CAGSFGGTSGTGELFF | TGTGCCGGCAGTTTTGGAGGCACTTCGGGCACCGGGGAGCTGTTTTTT
TRBD1 | TRBJ2-1 | TRBV28 | - | CASTPTRGRRNEQFF | TGTGCCAGCACGCCCACCAGGGGGCGAAGAAATGAGCAGTTCTTC
TRBD2 | TRBJ2-7 | TRBV7-8 | - | CASSSTTSGRASYEQYF | TGTGCCAGCAGCTCGACGACTAGCGGGAGGGCCAGCTACGAGCAGTACTTC
TRBD2 | TRBJ2-5 | TRBV28 | - | CASNLIGLAGAQYF | TGTGCCAGCAACCTAATCGGACTAGCGGGGGCCCAGTACTTC
TRBD1 | TRBJ1-2 | TRBV7-2 | - | CASSLGQGNYGYTF | TGTGCCAGCAGCTTAGGACAGGGGAACTATGGCTACACCTTC
- | TRBJ2-2 | TRBV5-1 | - | CASSQGQFANTGELFF | TGCGCCAGCAGCCAAGGACAGTTCGCGAACACCGGGGAGCTGTTTTTT
- | TRBJ2-1 | TRBV7-9 | - | CASSLVDNEQFF | TGTGCCAGCAGCTTAGTAGACAATGAGCAGTTCTTC
TRBD2 | TRBJ2-1 | TRBV30 | - | CAWSVGLAGVDEQFF | TGTGCCTGGAGTGTAGGACTAGCGGGAGTCGATGAGCAGTTCTTC
TRBD2 | TRBJ2-1 | TRBV11-3 | - | CASSHPAGGSGPYNEQFF | TGTGCCAGCAGCCACCCGGCTGGCGGGAGTGGGCCCTACAATGAGCAGTTCTTC
TRBD1 | TRBJ1-5 | TRBV19 | - | CASTSDRTYQPQHF | TGTGCCAGTACCTCGGACAGGACTTATCAGCCCCAGCATTTT
- | TRBJ2-7 | TRBV9 | - | CASGNLGAYEQYF | TGTGCCAGCGGTAATCTAGGAGCCTACGAGCAGTACTTC
- | TRBJ1-2 | TRBV9 | - | CASSVWSGNYGYTF | TGTGCCAGCAGCGTCTGGTCAGGGAACTATGGCTACACCTTC
TRBD1 | TRBJ1-2 | TRBV2 | - | CVSRPGQGVVYGYTF | TGTGTCAGCAGGCCAGGACAGGGGGTAGTCTATGGCTACACCTTC
- | TRBJ2-1 | TRBV7-9 | - | CSSSLGGDPYNEQFF | TGTTCCAGCAGCTTAGGCGGGGATCCCTACAATGAGCAGTTCTTC
TRBD1 | TRBJ2-3 | TRBV5-8 | - | CASSLAGRTGPEKITDTQYF | TGTGCCAGCAGCTTGGCAGGGAGGACAGGGCCGGAGAAGATCACAGATACGCAGTATTTT
TRBD2 | TRBJ2-3 | TRBV6-6 | - | CASKELAGGLDTQYF | TGTGCCAGCAAAGAACTAGCGGGAGGTCTAGATACGCAGTATTTT
- | TRBJ2-7 | TRBV19 | - | CASSITGASYEQYF | TGTGCCAGTAGTATAACAGGTGCCTCCTACGAGCAGTACTTC
- | TRBJ2-7 | TRBV18 | - | CASSPDNSYEQYF | TGTGCCAGCTCACCAGACAATTCCTACGAGCAGTACTTC
- | TRBJ1-6 | TRBV18 | - | CASSPERSPLHF | TGTGCCAGCTCACCAGAGCGGTCACCCCTCCACTTT
- | TRBJ2-7 | TRBV5-1 | - | CASSLSVYSYEQYF | TGCGCCAGCAGCTTGAGCGTCTACTCCTACGAGCAGTACTTC
- | TRBJ2-7 | TRBV15 | - | CATSREIGGAGRSYEQYF | TGTGCCACCAGCAGAGAGATCGGCGGAGCGGGTCGGTCCTACGAGCAGTACTTC
- | TRBJ1-5 | TRBV27 | - | CASSPQGHSFQHF | TGTGCCAGCAGTCCCCAGGGACACTCCTTCCAGCATTTT
TRBD2 | TRBJ2-1 | TRBV28 | - | CASRGTIGGRAPSSYNEQFF | TGTGCCAGCAGGGGAACGATCGGCGGGAGGGCCCCAAGCTCCTACAATGAGCAGTTCTTC
TRBD1 | TRBJ2-7 | TRBV28 | - | CASRGTGGMYEQYF | TGTGCCAGCAGGGGGACAGGGGGTATGTACGAGCAGTACTTC
TRBD1 | TRBJ2-2 | TRBV27 | - | CASGGTGIGRGTGELFF | TGTGCCAGCGGCGGGACAGGGATCGGTCGGGGCACCGGGGAGCTGTTTTTT
- | TRBJ1-1 | TRBV19 | - | CASRPKQTPNTEAFF | TGTGCCAGTAGACCAAAACAGACACCAAACACTGAAGCTTTCTTT
TRBD2 | TRBJ2-1 | TRBV20-1 | - | CSAERDAEQFF | TGCAGTGCAGAGCGGGACGCTGAGCAGTTCTTC
- | TRBJ1-1 | TRBV19 | - | CASSRGRMDTEAFF | TGTGCCAGTAGTAGGGGGCGAATGGACACTGAAGCTTTCTTT
TRBD1 | TRBJ1-5 | TRBV19 | - | CASSGTGNQPQHF | TGTGCCAGCTCCGGGACAGGGAATCAGCCCCAGCATTTT
TRBD1 | TRBJ2-7 | TRBV27 | - | CASSFGDRGLFEQYF | TGTGCCAGCAGTTTTGGGGACAGGGGGCTTTTCGAGCAGTACTTC
TRBD2 | TRBJ2-7 | TRBV6-1 | - | CASSSGAGGSTEQYF | TGTGCCAGCAGTTCCGGGGCGGGAGGGTCCACCGAGCAGTACTTC
TRBD2 | TRBJ2-5 | TRBV27 | - | CASRDSSGAQETQYF | TGTGCCAGCAGGGACTCTAGCGGGGCTCAAGAGACCCAGTACTTC
TRBD2 | TRBJ2-3 | TRBV6-1 | - | CASSEPRAGGDTQYF | TGTGCCAGCAGTGAACCCCGGGCGGGAGGGGATACGCAGTATTTT
TRBD1 | TRBJ1-4 | TRBV7-9 | - | CASSFGETGPNNEKLFF | TGTGCCAGCAGCTTTGGGGAGACAGGGCCGAATAATGAAAAACTGTTTTTT
TRBD1 | TRBJ2-1 | TRBV5-1 | - | CASSPGQGTELGAYNEQFF | TGCGCCAGCAGCCCCGGACAGGGAACCGAACTAGGGGCCTACAATGAGCAGTTCTTC
TRBD1 | TRBJ1-5 | TRBV2 | - | CASSGDRAGNQPQHF | TGTGCCAGCAGTGGGGACAGGGCTGGCAATCAGCCCCAGCATTTT
- | TRBJ2-7 | TRBV12-5 | - | CASGLVNLGAKNEQYF | TGTGCTAGTGGTTTGGTAAATTTAGGGGCGAAAAACGAGCAGTACTTC
- | TRBJ1-5 | TRBV7-2 | - | CTSSLQGTLQPQHF | TGTACCAGCTCCTTACAGGGCACCCTGCAGCCCCAGCATTTT
- | TRBJ1-1 | TRBV29-1 | - | CSVEDVRVLGTEAFF | TGCAGCGTTGAAGATGTGAGGGTTTTAGGGACTGAAGCTTTCTTT
TRBD1 | TRBJ1-2 | TRBV5-1 | - | CASSGDSYGYTF | TGCGCCAGCAGCGGGGACAGCTATGGCTACACCTTC
- | TRBJ1-2 | TRBV5-1 | - | CASSSVVAGSGYTF | TGCGCCAGCAGCTCCGTGGTAGCGGGGAGCGGCTACACCTTC